These 17 T cell receptor beta chains were sequenced from one sample in a study of blood T cell repertoires in COVID-19. Assay used: immunoSEQ multiplex PCR; TCRdb lists only in-frame clones, some missing. The sample shows around 200,000 clones, roughly four fifths of them seen only once. The sequenced sample was peripheral blood. Receptors originate from a man aged 50 to 59 with active or convalescent COVID-19.

There are a few counts of this clone. The chain is built from TRBV5-1 and TRBJ1-2, with a weak D call TRBD1 (6 bases). The V end was cut by 3 bases, the J end by 7 bases, with 10 bases between. The CDR3 has 12 residues. The germline CDR1 and CDR2 sequences are SGHRS and YFSETQ. The chain's CDR3 is CASSSQGIGYTF. The CDR3 DNA is TGCGCCAGCAGCTCACAGGGAATTGGCTACACCTTC.

This chain connects TRBV30 to TRBJ1-1; 9 nucleotides agree with TRBD1. Trimming cost V 0 bases and J 1 base; bases outside gene matches: 6. The CDR3 is 16 residues long. The germline V gene has CDR1 GTSNPN and CDR2 SVGIG (reference sequence). CDR3 residues: CAWSVAMTGGNTEAFF. The CDR3 DNA reads as TGTGCCTGGAGTGTAGCGATGACAGGGGGGAACACTGAAGCTTTCTTT.

V is TRBV30 and J is TRBJ2-5; 12 nucleotides align to TRBD2. The CDR3 has 16 amino acids. Germline CDR1 and CDR2: GTSNPN and SVGIG (reference sequence). V lost 1 base to trimming and J lost 5 bases; unmatched junction nucleotides: 8. CDR3 DNA: TGTGCCTGGAGTGGGGGACTAGCGGGCGGGGGCGAGACCCAGTACTTC. Translating it yields CAWSGGLAGGGETQYF.

In this sample, this clone turned up once. This rearrangement joins TRBV28 to TRBJ1-6; no reliable D call. Trimming cost V 5 bases and J 8 bases, with 13 bases left between them. The CDR3 sequence is 14 residues long. The germline V gene has CDR1 MDHEN and CDR2 SYDVKM. CDR3 nucleotide sequence: TGTGCCAGCAGTCCCACAAAGTTTTATTCACCCCTCCACTTT. Encoded protein: CASSPTKFYSPLHF.

This chain uses TRBV4-1 with TRBJ2-1; 7 nucleotides align to TRBD1. J gave up 4 bases and V 3 bases, and 6 bases lay outside the gene matches. This CDR3 spans 15 amino acids. In germline, CDR1 is MGHRA, CDR2 YSYEKL. In DNA form, the CDR3 reads TGCGCCAGCAGCCAGAGACAGGGAGCATACAATGAGCAGTTCTTC. Translating it yields CASSQRQGAYNEQFF.

This chain links TRBV20-1 with TRBJ1-5; possibly TRBD1 for D (6 bases). This CDR3 has 18 residues. Trimming pared 3 bases from V and 0 bases from J, leaving 21 bases between. Germline V CDR1 and CDR2: DFQATT, SNEGSKA (reference sequence). For the CDR3, the DNA is TGCAGTGCTAGTTCTGTGGCAGGGGTACTCAATAGCAATCAGCCCCAGCATTTT. Translating gives CSASSVAGVLNSNQPQHF.

This chain connects TRBV5-1 to TRBJ1-3, with D maybe TRBD1 (5 bases). Germline V gene lookup returns CDR1 SGHRS and CDR2 YFSETQ. Trimming took off 6 bases at V and 4 bases at J, with 20 bases between the two ends. The CDR3 spans 16 residues. The chain's CDR3 is CASTPTGGIGGNTIYF. In nucleotides, the CDR3 is TGCGCCAGCACCCCAACGGGGGGGATTGGAGGAAACACCATATATTTT.

This clone was recorded a few times. The rearrangement joins TRBV13 to TRBJ2-2, with 10 nucleotides matching TRBD1. V shed 7 bases, J shed 8 bases, and the junction held 13 bases outside the gene matches. There are 16 residues in the CDR3. From germline, CDR1 is PRHDT and CDR2 FYEKMQ (reference sequence). CDR3 amino acids: CASTPFSGQGRGELFF. The CDR3 DNA follows: TGTGCCAGCACCCCGTTCTCGGGACAGGGGAGAGGGGAGCTGTTTTTT.

The chain is built from TRBV5-1 and TRBJ1-1, with a possible D match to TRBD1 (5 bases). This CDR3 has 14 residues. The germline V gene has CDR1 SGHRS and CDR2 YFSETQ. Trimming removed 8 bases at V and 1 base at J, with 15 bases between. The CDR3 DNA is TGCGCCAGTCGGAAACAGGAATCGAACACTGAAGCTTTCTTT. This gives the protein CASRKQESNTEAFF. The entire variable domain, with the rest obtained from reference TRBV5-1 and TRBJ1-1, is as follows: KAGVTQTPRYLIKTRGQQVTLSCSPISGHRSVSWYQQTPGQGLQFLFEYFSETQRNKGNFPGRFSGRQFSNSRSEMNVSTLELGDSALYLCASRKQESNTEAFFGQGTRLTVV.

V gene TRBV3-1 (or the pseudogene TRBV3-2) combines with J gene TRBJ1-5, with 7 bases lining up with TRBD1. The CDR3 has 15 residues. Germline-derived CDR1 and CDR2 are LGHDT and YNNKEL (reference sequence). The junction had 11 bases not matched to a gene; V was cut back by 3 bases and J by 9 bases. The CDR3 DNA is TGTGCCAGCAGCCAGGGGACAGCCCGTGTGGGGCCCCAGCATTTT. It is translated as CASSQGTARVGPQHF.

The genes are TRBV30 and TRBJ2-7, with D possibly being TRBD1 (6 bases). Germline CDR1 GTSNPN, CDR2 SVGIG (reference sequence). The CDR3 length is 15 residues. Deletions cut 5 bases from V and 6 bases from J, with 23 bases between. The CDR3 region has the DNA TGTGCCTGGGGTGCTCCCAGAAGGGGGTCGGGCGAGCAGTACTTC. Its protein product is CAWGAPRRGSGEQYF.

The V and J genes are TRBV29-1 and TRBJ1-2; D uncertain. Looked up from germline, CDR1 is SQVTM and CDR2 is ANQGSEA. V dropped 4 bases and J dropped 4 bases, with 7 bases sitting between them. The CDR3 is 11 amino acids. CDR3 nucleotide sequence: TGCAGCGTTGGACTCCCCTATGGCTACACCTTC. Protein product: CSVGLPYGYTF. Based on the CDR3 plus reference TRBV29-1 and TRBJ1-2, the full variable domain is SAVISQKPSRDICQRGTSLTIQCQVDSQVTMMFWYRQQPGQSLTLIATANQGSEATYESGFVIDKFPISRPNLTFSTLTVSNMSPEDSSIYLCSVGLPYGYTFGSGTRLTVV.

The chain carries TRBV29-1 and TRBJ1-2, with 8 positions matching TRBD1. The CDR3 loop spans 14 amino acids. The V gene's germline CDR1 is SQVTM and CDR2 ANQGSEA. J lost 4 bases, V lost 6 bases, and 10 bases had no gene match. Here the CDR3 DNA reads TGCAGCGTCGTGGACAGGGAAAGGGGCTATGGCTACACCTTC. Translation gives CSVVDRERGYGYTF.

This clone showed up just once. The V gene is TRBV3-1 (or the pseudogene TRBV3-2), the J gene TRBJ1-1; D may be TRBD1 (5 bases). This CDR3 region has 16 residues. CDR1 is LGHDT and CDR2 is YNNKEL in the germline V gene (reference sequence). The germline V and J ends were trimmed by 3 bases and 3 bases, with 17 bases remaining between them. Here the CDR3 DNA reads TGTGCCAGCAGCCAGGATTTAGGGGAAGGGGACACTGAAGCTTTCTTT. Translated: CASSQDLGEGDTEAFF.

This clone was seen more than once but under ten times. The genes are TRBV30 and TRBJ2-5, with 10 bases matching TRBD1. The V segment lost 4 bases and the J segment 1 base; nucleotides outside the gene matches: 6. The CDR3 is made up of 15 amino acids. The germline V gene has CDR1 GTSNPN and CDR2 SVGIG (reference sequence). CDR3: CAWTTGTGVQETQYF. The CDR3, as DNA: TGTGCCTGGACTACCGGGACAGGGGTCCAAGAGACCCAGTACTTC.

The chain uses TRBV7-2 and TRBJ2-1; 9 nucleotides line up with TRBD1. The CDR3 length is 15 residues. J was trimmed by 7 bases and V by 2 bases; bases with no gene match: 6. CDR1 SGHTA and CDR2 FQGNSA come from the germline V gene. The DNA for the CDR3 is TGTGCCAGCAGCTTATCACAGGGGGCGCAGAATGAGCAGTTCTTC. As protein: CASSLSQGAQNEQFF.

The CDR3 nucleotides read TGTGCCAGCAGCCAAAGACTGGCTAGCGGGAATGAGCAGTTCTTC. As protein: CASSQRLASGNEQFF. The chain links TRBV14 to TRBJ2-1; 8 bases match TRBD2. Trimming took 2 bases from V and 7 from J; bases not matched to a gene: 7. The CDR3 covers 15 residues. Per the germline V gene, CDR1 is SGHDN and CDR2 is FVKESK. Supplemented by reference TRBV14 and TRBJ2-1, the full variable domain reads EAGVTQFPSHSVIEKGQTVTLRCDPISGHDNLYWYRRVMGKEIKFLLHFVKESKQDESGMPNNRFLAERTGGTYSTLKVQPAELEDSGVYFCASSQRLASGNEQFFGPGTRLTVL.